The 27 T cell receptor beta chains given below trace back to one sample, sequenced in a study of a mutant IDH1 vaccine in newly diagnosed glioma. Time point specified: week 5, during vaccination. Each vaccine dose was 300 ug of mutant IDH1 20-mer peptide, with topical imiquimod. These receptors lack a known antigen. Profiled with immunoSEQ multiplex PCR; TCRdb holds only in-frame clones, not every one. Counted here are 27,000 or so clones, under 85% occurring once; the ten biggest clones make up less than 9.5%. This specimen was PBMCs, taken from a glioma patient whose treatment included an IDH1 peptide vaccine. The origin of the receptors is a man aged 35-49 years with glioma. Some clones in this sample may be carry-over from other donors' samples.

The rearrangement links TRBV19 to TRBJ1-5; D is perhaps TRBD1 (5 bases). This CDR3 is built from 13 residues. V was cut by 5 bases and J by 7 bases, with 12 bases left in between. Germline assignment: CDR1 LNHDA and CDR2 SQIVND (reference sequence). CDR3 coding DNA: TGTGCCAGTAGTGAGGGGTGGGAACAGCCCCAGCATTTT. Translated: CASSEGWEQPQHF.

This rearrangement joins TRBV2 to TRBJ1-1; 9 nucleotides agree with TRBD1. Looked up from germline, CDR1 is SNHLY and CDR2 is FYNNEI. V gave up 2 bases and J gave up 4 bases; unmatched junction bases: 8. This CDR3 contains 16 residues. CDR3 sequence reads: CASSESGQGLGTEAFF. The CDR3 DNA follows: TGTGCCAGCAGTGAATCGGGACAGGGCCTAGGCACTGAAGCTTTCTTT.

This clone was counted a few times. V gene TRBV30 combines with J gene TRBJ1-5, with D uncertain. The germline V gene has CDR1 GTSNPN and CDR2 SVGIG (reference sequence). V lost 0 bases, J lost 9 bases, and 15 bases lay in between. This CDR3 has 14 residues. This CDR3 reads CAWSVSVSAGPQHF. The DNA for the CDR3 is TGTGCCTGGAGTGTATCGGTGTCGGCGGGGCCCCAGCATTTT.

The CDR3 loop is CASSYSRGGSPLHF. The CDR3 bases are TGTGCCAGCAGTTACTCGAGGGGGGGTTCACCCCTCCACTTT. The J gene is TRBJ1-6, the V gene TRBV6-5, with D tentatively TRBD1 (6 bases). Trimming took 0 bases from V and 9 from J, leaving 9 bases between them. Germline V gene data show CDR1 as MNHEY and CDR2 as SVGAGI. CDR3 length equals 14 residues.

The table lists this clone with a few counts. J is TRBJ2-2 and V is TRBV5-4; 14 bases line up with TRBD2. The J segment lost 5 bases and the V segment lost 3 bases, leaving 3 bases of the junction unmatched. Germline CDR1 is SGHNT and CDR2 is YYREEE (reference sequence). The CDR3 spans 16 residues. CDR3 in DNA: TGTGCCAGCAGCTCCGGACTAGCGGGGGGAACCGGGGAGCTGTTTTTT. It yields the protein CASSSGLAGGTGELFF.

CDR3 coding DNA: TGTGCCAGCACCATCTCCCCGACGAAGACAGCTTACTATGGCTACACCTTC. It translates to CASTISPTKTAYYGYTF. The rearrangement uses TRBV9 and TRBJ1-2, with D possibly matching TRBD1 (5 bases). This CDR3 comprises 17 residues. The germline V and J ends were trimmed by 6 bases and 3 bases, with 24 bases remaining between them. CDR1 is SGDLS, CDR2 YYNGEE, per germline.

In its sample, this clone was seen a few times. The chain uses TRBV4-1 and TRBJ1-5, with D maybe TRBD1 (6 bases). There are 15 residues in the CDR3. Germline lookup yields CDR1 MGHRA and CDR2 YSYEKL. V was clipped by 1 base and J by 4 bases, with 11 bases between them. The CDR3 here is CASSQAQGRNQPQHF. CDR3 bases: TGCGCCAGCAGCCAAGCGCAGGGGAGAAATCAGCCCCAGCATTTT.

This chain uses TRBV4-1 with TRBJ1-1; 8 nucleotides match TRBD1. V was clipped by 2 bases and J by 2 bases; unmatched bases: 7. The V gene's germline CDR1 is MGHRA and CDR2 YSYEKL. This CDR3 is built from 16 residues. The CDR3 here is CASSQRAGQANTEAFF. The DNA of the CDR3 is TGCGCCAGCAGCCAAAGGGCGGGACAGGCTAACACTGAAGCTTTCTTT.

Only one count was recorded for this clone. The chain has TRBV5-1 and TRBJ2-1; 12 bases align to TRBD2. The CDR3 has 19 amino acids. In germline, CDR1 is SGHRS, CDR2 YFSETQ. V trimming: 3 bases; J trimming: 3 bases; junction bases outside the gene matches: 13. The CDR3 DNA sequence: TGCGCCAGCAGCTGGGGGACAGCCCTAGCGGGGGGGTACTACAATGAGCAGTTCTTC. Its protein product is CASSWGTALAGGYYNEQFF.

The chain employs TRBV5-1 and TRBJ2-3; D is tentatively TRBD1 or TRBD2 (5 bases each). Germline V gene sequence: CDR1 SGHRS, CDR2 YFSETQ. CDR3 size: 19 residues. Trimming stripped 3 bases from V and 2 bases from J, with 25 bases between. CDR3: CASSWTGLGTFKVTDTQYF. In nucleotides, the CDR3 is TGCGCCAGCAGCTGGACCGGCTTAGGGACCTTCAAAGTCACAGATACGCAGTATTTT.

The gene calls are TRBV30 and TRBJ2-7, with unresolved D. Trimming stripped 2 bases from V and 4 bases from J, with 6 bases between. Germline V CDR1 and CDR2: GTSNPN, SVGIG (reference sequence). The CDR3 has 11 amino acids. The CDR3: CAWSLRYEQYF. As DNA, the CDR3 is TGTGCCTGGAGTTTGAGGTACGAGCAGTACTTC.

This clone was counted a few times. The rearrangement uses TRBV19 and TRBJ2-7; D remains unclear. The CDR3 spans 15 residues. Germline V gives CDR1 LNHDA, CDR2 SQIVND (reference sequence). Trimming stripped 4 bases from V and 0 bases from J, with 13 bases between. CDR3 DNA: TGTGCCAGTAGTACCCCCGCCGGAAGCTCCTACGAGCAGTACTTC. Protein: CASSTPAGSSYEQYF.

This chain joins TRBV11-3 and TRBJ2-1, with D uncertain. This CDR3 has 11 amino acids. Germline CDR1 reads SGHNT; CDR2 reads YENEEA. V lost 0 bases and J 10 bases, leaving 4 bases between the germline ends. In DNA, the CDR3 is TGTGCCAGCAGCTTAGATGGGGAGCAGTTCTTC. Its translation is CASSLDGEQFF.

The CDR3 DNA is TGTGCCAGCAGTTCACACCTAGCGGGGGGGAGCTCCTACAATGAGCAGTTCTTC. Encoded protein: CASSSHLAGGSSYNEQFF. V is TRBV27 and J is TRBJ2-1; 12 bases agree with TRBD2. Germline loops: CDR1 MNHEY, CDR2 SMNVEV (reference sequence). J was trimmed by 0 bases and V by 4 bases; bases with no gene match: 7. The CDR3 loop spans 18 amino acids.

This clone was found once. This chain connects TRBV6-5 to TRBJ2-5; 7 bases line up with TRBD1. There are 14 residues in the CDR3. The V and J ends lost 2 bases and 5 bases, in that order; junction bases with no gene match: 5. Per germline, CDR1 MNHEY and CDR2 SVGAGI. CDR3 nucleotide sequence: TGTGCCAGCAGTTACAGGACAGGCTCGGAGACCCAGTACTTC. Protein: CASSYRTGSETQYF.

This chain joins TRBV6-1 and TRBJ2-3; 10 bases are shared with TRBD2. From germline, CDR1 is MNHNS and CDR2 SASEGT. Trimming cost V 3 bases and J 3 bases; bases outside gene matches: 9. CDR3 size: 17 residues. CDR3 nucleotides: TGTGCCAGCAGTGAGCGACGTTTAGCGGGGGGTACAGATACGCAGTATTTT. Translation: CASSERRLAGGTDTQYF.

The chain has TRBV5-1 and TRBJ2-1, with 9 bases identical to TRBD1. Unmatched junction bases numbered 9, after V lost 7 bases and J lost 10 bases. This CDR3 is built from 13 residues. The germline V gene has CDR1 SGHRS and CDR2 YFSETQ. The CDR3 loop is CASHPQGANEQFF. The DNA for the CDR3 is TGCGCCAGCCACCCACAGGGGGCAAACGAGCAGTTCTTC. The full variable domain, in which reference TRBV5-1 and TRBJ2-1 provide the parts outside the CDR3, is KAGVTQTPRYLIKTRGQQVTLSCSPISGHRSVSWYQQTPGQGLQFLFEYFSETQRNKGNFPGRFSGRQFSNSRSEMNVSTLELGDSALYLCASHPQGANEQFFGPGTRLTVL.

V gene TRBV10-3 combines with J gene TRBJ1-6; tentative D call: TRBD1 (5 bases). V lost 7 bases and J lost 5, with 9 bases in between. CDR1 is ENHRY, CDR2 SYGVKD, per germline. This CDR3 spans 13 amino acids. CDR3 nucleotides: TGTGCCATCATGGACACAGATAATTCACCCCTCCACTTT. This codes for CAIMDTDNSPLHF.

The chain employs TRBV11-2 and TRBJ2-1; tentatively, D is TRBD1 (6 bases). The CDR3 has 16 residues. Per germline, CDR1 SGHAT and CDR2 FQNNGV. V was shortened by 4 bases and J by 5 bases, with 18 bases between the two germline ends. In DNA, the CDR3 is TGTGCCAGCAGCTGGACTGGGACACCTTTCAACAATGAGCAGTTCTTC. It encodes CASSWTGTPFNNEQFF.

DNA of the CDR3: TGTGCCAGCTCGGGTAGCTTGAACACTGAAGCTTTCTTT. Translation gives CASSGSLNTEAFF. J is TRBJ1-1 and V is TRBV7-9, with D hard to call. The CDR3 loop spans 13 amino acids. Trimming removed 8 bases from V and 0 bases from J, with 10 bases in between. Germline lookup yields CDR1 SEHNR and CDR2 FQNEAQ (reference sequence). The variable domain in full, completed from reference TRBV7-9 and TRBJ1-1, reads DTGVSQNPRHKITKRGQNVTFRCDPISEHNRLYWYRQTLGQGPEFLTYFQNEAQLEKSRLLSDRFSAERPKGSFSTLEIQRTEQGDSAMYLCASSGSLNTEAFFGQGTRLTVV.

The V call is TRBV7-2, the J call TRBJ1-2, with TRBD1 as a possible D gene (6 bases). This CDR3 is 17 amino acids long. CDR1 and CDR2 from the germline V gene are SGHTA and FQGNSA. Trimming cost V 0 bases and J 4 bases, with 18 bases left between them. The CDR3 region has the DNA TGTGCCAGCAGCTTAGCAGGGTCACAGGGCCGGCGCTATGGCTACACCTTC. Translated, it gives CASSLAGSQGRRYGYTF.

The chain recombines TRBV7-6 with TRBJ2-2; TRBD1 matches at 9 bases. Germline assignment: CDR1 SGHVS and CDR2 FNYEAQ. V dropped 4 bases and J dropped 3; count of bases not matched to a gene: 3. The CDR3 covers 15 residues. The CDR3 reads CASSSRTGDTGELFF. CDR3 DNA sequence: TGTGCCAGCAGCTCGCGGACAGGGGACACCGGGGAGCTGTTTTTT.

This chain connects TRBV19 to TRBJ2-1; the match to TRBD1 covers 7 bases. With V trimmed by 8 bases and J by 0 bases, 7 bases remained unmatched. CDR1 is LNHDA, CDR2 SQIVND, per germline (reference sequence). The CDR3 is 15 residues long. The CDR3 DNA sequence: TGTGCCAGTGTTAAGGGGGCGAGCTCCTACAATGAGCAGTTCTTC. This encodes CASVKGASSYNEQFF.

Only one count was recorded for this clone. The rearrangement joins TRBV5-6 to TRBJ1-4; 8 nucleotides align to TRBD1. After removal of 1 base from V and 0 bases from J, the junction contained 5 bases not matched to a gene. Germline V gives CDR1 SGHDT, CDR2 YYEEEE. The CDR3 is made up of 17 amino acids. CDR3 DNA: TGTGCCAGCAGCTTGACAGGGGGGAGCGCAACTAATGAAAAACTGTTTTTT. This encodes CASSLTGGSATNEKLFF.

This clone has a single count. The chain combines TRBV6-1 with TRBJ2-7; the match to TRBD1 covers 9 bases. V was clipped by 6 bases and J by 2 bases; unmatched bases: 2. There are 13 residues in the CDR3. Germline-derived CDR1 and CDR2 are MNHNS and SASEGT. CDR3 coding DNA: TGTGCCAGCAGGGGACAGGGTACCTACGAGCAGTACTTC. The encoded protein is CASRGQGTYEQYF.

The V call is TRBV5-6, the J call TRBJ1-1; the D is unclear. Germline loops: CDR1 SGHDT, CDR2 YYEEEE. The CDR3 length is 15 residues. V was clipped by 1 base and J by 4 bases, with 14 bases between them. The CDR3, as DNA: TGTGCCAGCAGCTTGTCTTGGACCGGTGGCACTGAAGCTTTCTTT. Translated, it gives CASSLSWTGGTEAFF.

This sequence joins TRBV6-5 and TRBJ1-6; D call uncertain. The CDR3 contains 15 residues. With 0 bases removed from V and 10 bases from J, the gap between germline ends came to 13 bases. CDR1 and CDR2 (germline): MNHEY, SVGAGI. In nucleotides, the CDR3 is TGTGCCAGCAGTTACTCCCAAAACGCGGGATCACCCCTCCACTTT. This sequence encodes CASSYSQNAGSPLHF.